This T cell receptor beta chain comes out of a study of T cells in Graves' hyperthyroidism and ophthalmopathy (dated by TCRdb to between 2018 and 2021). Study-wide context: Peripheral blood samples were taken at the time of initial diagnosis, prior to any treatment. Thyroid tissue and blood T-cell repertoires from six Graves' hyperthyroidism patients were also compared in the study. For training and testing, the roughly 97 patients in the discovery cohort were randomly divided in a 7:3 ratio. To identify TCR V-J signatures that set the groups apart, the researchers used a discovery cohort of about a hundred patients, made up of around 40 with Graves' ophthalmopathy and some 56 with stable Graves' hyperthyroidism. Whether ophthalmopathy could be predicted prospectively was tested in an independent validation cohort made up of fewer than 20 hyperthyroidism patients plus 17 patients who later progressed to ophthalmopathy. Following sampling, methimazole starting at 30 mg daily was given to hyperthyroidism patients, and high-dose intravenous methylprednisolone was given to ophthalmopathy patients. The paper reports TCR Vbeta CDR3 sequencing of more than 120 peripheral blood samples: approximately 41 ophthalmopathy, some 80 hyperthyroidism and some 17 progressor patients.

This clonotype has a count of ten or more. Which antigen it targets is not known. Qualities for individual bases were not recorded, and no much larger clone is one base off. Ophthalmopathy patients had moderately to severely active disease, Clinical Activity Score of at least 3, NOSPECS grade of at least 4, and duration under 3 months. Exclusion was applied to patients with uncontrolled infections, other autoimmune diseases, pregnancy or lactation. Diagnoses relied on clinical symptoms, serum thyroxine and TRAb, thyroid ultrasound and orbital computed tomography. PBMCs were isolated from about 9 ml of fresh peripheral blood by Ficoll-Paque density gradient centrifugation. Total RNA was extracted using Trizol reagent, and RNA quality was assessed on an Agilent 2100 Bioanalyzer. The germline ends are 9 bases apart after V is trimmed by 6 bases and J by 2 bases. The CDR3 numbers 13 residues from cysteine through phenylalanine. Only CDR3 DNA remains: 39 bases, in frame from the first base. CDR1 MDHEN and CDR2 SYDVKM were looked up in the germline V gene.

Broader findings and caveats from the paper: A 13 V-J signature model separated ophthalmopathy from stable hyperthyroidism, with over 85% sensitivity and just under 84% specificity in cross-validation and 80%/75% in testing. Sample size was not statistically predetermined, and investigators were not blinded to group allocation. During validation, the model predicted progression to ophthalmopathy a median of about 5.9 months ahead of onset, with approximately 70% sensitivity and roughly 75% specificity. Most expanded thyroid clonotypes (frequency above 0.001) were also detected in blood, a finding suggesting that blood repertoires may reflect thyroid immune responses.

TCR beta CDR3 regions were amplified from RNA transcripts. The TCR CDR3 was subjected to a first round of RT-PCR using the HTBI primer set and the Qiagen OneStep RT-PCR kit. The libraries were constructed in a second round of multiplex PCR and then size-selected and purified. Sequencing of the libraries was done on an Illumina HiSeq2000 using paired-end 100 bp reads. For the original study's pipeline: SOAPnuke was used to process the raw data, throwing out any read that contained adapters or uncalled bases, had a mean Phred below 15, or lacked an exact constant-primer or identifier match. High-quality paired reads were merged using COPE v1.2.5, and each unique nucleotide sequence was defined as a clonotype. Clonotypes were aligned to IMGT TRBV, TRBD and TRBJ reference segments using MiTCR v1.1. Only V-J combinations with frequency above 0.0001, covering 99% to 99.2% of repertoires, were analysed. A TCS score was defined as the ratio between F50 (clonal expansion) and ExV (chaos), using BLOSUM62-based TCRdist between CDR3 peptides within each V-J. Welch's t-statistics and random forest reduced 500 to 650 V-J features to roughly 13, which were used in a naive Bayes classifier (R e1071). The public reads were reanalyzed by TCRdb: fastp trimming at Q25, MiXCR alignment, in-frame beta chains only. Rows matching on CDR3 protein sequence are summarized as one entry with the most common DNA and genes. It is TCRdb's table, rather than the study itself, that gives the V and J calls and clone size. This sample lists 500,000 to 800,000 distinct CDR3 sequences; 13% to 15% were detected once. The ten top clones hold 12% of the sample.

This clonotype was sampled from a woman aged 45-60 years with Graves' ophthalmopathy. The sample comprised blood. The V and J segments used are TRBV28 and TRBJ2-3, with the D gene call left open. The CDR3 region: CASRGRPTDTQYF. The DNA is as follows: TGTGCCAGCAGAGGCCGGCCCACAGATACGCAGTATTTT.